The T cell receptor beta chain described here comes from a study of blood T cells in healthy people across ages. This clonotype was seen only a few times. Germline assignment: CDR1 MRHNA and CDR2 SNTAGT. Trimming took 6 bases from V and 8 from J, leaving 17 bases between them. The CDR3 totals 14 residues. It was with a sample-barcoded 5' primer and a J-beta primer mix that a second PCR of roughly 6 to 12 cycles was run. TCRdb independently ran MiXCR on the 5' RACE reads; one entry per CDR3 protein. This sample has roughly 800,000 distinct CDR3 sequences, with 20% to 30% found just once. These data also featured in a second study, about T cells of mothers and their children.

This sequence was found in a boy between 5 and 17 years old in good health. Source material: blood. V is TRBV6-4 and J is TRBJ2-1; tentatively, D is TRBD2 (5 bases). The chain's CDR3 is CASSRVGSSDEQFF. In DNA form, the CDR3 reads TGTGCCAGCAGCCGGGTAGGGAGCAGCGATGAGCAGTTCTTC.